This is a list of T cell receptor beta chains from one sample in a study of control samples from healthy donors and cancer patients. Clones were read by immunoSEQ multiplex PCR, and TCRdb kept only the in-frame ones, dropping some. This sample yields about 130,000 clones, of which around 93% are seen a single time; approximately 9% belongs to the top ten. Input material: blood. These TCRs come from a man between 18 and 35 years old in good health. CDR3s include the opening cysteine and the closing phenylalanine or tryptophan. The D gene is left open where the match is weak. For some rows the clone size is stated as once, few or many, or as a class when expanded; others skip it.

once	TRBJ1-6	TRBV9	.	CASSVGGGWNSPLHF	TGTGCCAGCAGCGTAGGTGGCGGGTGGAATTCACCCCTCCACTTT
.	TRBJ1-2	TRBV15	.	CATSRALGGVDGYTF	TGTGCCACCAGCAGGGCTCTCGGGGGAGTGGACGGCTACACCTTC
.	TRBJ2-1	TRBV15	TRBD1	CATRVGTGGVEQFF	TGTGCCACCAGAGTTGGGACAGGGGGCGTTGAGCAGTTCTTC
.	TRBJ2-3	TRBV3-1/TRBV3-2	TRBD2	CASSQDSRGGADTQYF	TGTGCCAGCAGCCAAGATAGTCGCGGGGGGGCAGATACGCAGTATTTT
.	TRBJ1-3	TRBV9	.	CASSVVGSTLSGNTIYF	TGTGCCAGCAGCGTAGTCGGCAGCACCCTCTCTGGAAACACCATATATTTT
.	TRBJ1-1	TRBV5-1	.	CASSLELSLNTEAFF	TGCGCCAGCAGCTTGGAGTTGTCCTTGAACACTGAAGCTTTCTTT
.	TRBJ2-7	TRBV3-1/TRBV3-2	.	CASSHPLGRGGYEQYF	TGTGCCAGCAGCCACCCACTGGGAAGGGGAGGCTACGAGCAGTACTTC
.	TRBJ1-5	TRBV28	.	CASTPLTGLVNQPQHF	TGTGCCAGCACCCCCTTAACCGGACTTGTAAATCAGCCCCAGCATTTT
.	TRBJ1-3	TRBV5-1	TRBD1	CASSSGTGSSGNTIYF	TGCGCCAGCAGCTCCGGGACAGGGTCCTCTGGAAACACCATATATTTT
.	TRBJ1-2	TRBV19	.	CASRSLKWGAGPHNYGYTF	TGTGCCAGTAGATCTCTCAAGTGGGGAGCAGGGCCCCATAACTATGGCTACACCTTC
.	TRBJ2-6	TRBV6-5	.	CASSPGASGANVLTF	TGTGCCAGCAGTCCCGGAGCGTCTGGGGCCAACGTCCTGACTTTC
once	TRBJ1-1	TRBV4-1	.	CASSHGQTNTEAFF	TGCGCCAGCAGCCACGGACAGACTAACACTGAAGCTTTCTTT
.	TRBJ2-3	TRBV11-2	TRBD2	CASSFWRGGFTDTQYF	TGTGCCAGCAGCTTTTGGCGGGGGGGCTTCACAGATACGCAGTATTTT
.	TRBJ1-5	TRBV30	.	CAWSVGGSRPQHF	TGTGCCTGGAGTGTTGGCGGGTCCAGGCCCCAGCATTTT
once	TRBJ1-1	TRBV7-6	TRBD1	CASSLDRGSGTEAFF	TGTGCCAGCAGCTTGGACAGGGGGTCCGGCACTGAAGCTTTCTTT
.	TRBJ2-3	TRBV2	.	CARGGGGGSDTQYF	TGTGCCCGAGGCGGAGGGGGCGGCTCAGATACGCAGTATTTT
.	TRBJ1-1	TRBV7-9	TRBD1	CASSLGQGKAFF	TGTGCCAGCAGCCTGGGACAGGGGAAAGCTTTCTTT
few	TRBJ1-1	TRBV9	TRBD1	CASSPGQGTEAFF	TGTGCCAGCAGCCCGGGACAGGGCACTGAAGCTTTCTTT
few	TRBJ1-1	TRBV12-3/TRBV12-4	.	CAIKDGNTEAFF	TGTGCCATCAAGGACGGGAACACTGAAGCTTTCTTT
.	TRBJ2-3	TRBV20-1	TRBD2	CSASSAGGSTDTQYF	TGCAGTGCTAGTTCGGCGGGGGGGAGCACAGATACGCAGTATTTT
.	TRBJ2-7	TRBV10-1	.	CASSVGRSSYEQYF	TGCGCCAGCAGTGTAGGCCGGAGCTCCTACGAGCAGTACTTC
.	TRBJ1-1	TRBV27	.	CASRGWGNTEAFF	TGTGCCAGCAGGGGTTGGGGGAACACTGAAGCTTTCTTT
.	TRBJ1-5	TRBV6-5	.	CASSYSRGSNQPQHF	TGTGCCAGCAGTTACAGTCGGGGTAGCAATCAGCCCCAGCATTTT
few	TRBJ1-5	TRBV19	TRBD1	CASSIRSSAGGNQPQHF	TGTGCCAGTAGTATCCGGAGCTCGGCAGGGGGAAATCAGCCCCAGCATTTT
.	TRBJ2-1	TRBV11-2	.	CASSFGPAAIRDEQFF	TGTGCCAGCAGCTTCGGTCCCGCCGCGATTCGCGATGAGCAGTTCTTC
.	TRBJ1-3	TRBV9	TRBD1	CASSQGQGVSGNTIYF	TGTGCCAGCAGCCAGGGACAGGGCGTCTCTGGAAACACCATATATTTT
once	TRBJ2-7	TRBV5-1	TRBD1	CASSFTGTGPYEQYF	TGCGCCAGCAGCTTCACCGGGACAGGGCCCTACGAGCAGTACTTC
.	TRBJ1-3	TRBV13	TRBD1	CASSSGQGVAGNTIYF	TGTGCCAGCAGCTCGGGACAGGGGGTGGCCGGAAACACCATATATTTT
.	TRBJ1-4	TRBV30	.	CAWSWTATNEKLFF	TGTGCCTGGAGTTGGACGGCCACTAATGAAAAACTGTTTTTT
.	TRBJ2-3	TRBV6-4	.	CASSEGNTQYF	TGTGCCAGCAGTGAGGGGAATACGCAGTATTTT
.	TRBJ2-5	TRBV2	TRBD1	CASSELQGKETQYF	TGTGCCAGCAGTGAACTACAGGGGAAGGAGACCCAGTACTTC
.	TRBJ1-6	TRBV5-1	.	CASSLDGGGNSPLHF	TGCGCCAGCAGCTTGGATGGGGGAGGTAATTCACCCCTCCACTTT
.	TRBJ1-1	TRBV18	.	CASSPPGDTEAFF	TGTGCCAGCTCACCCCCAGGGGACACTGAAGCTTTCTTT
.	TRBJ1-5	TRBV2	.	CASSRDGRNQPQHF	TGTGCCAGCAGTAGGGACGGGCGCAATCAGCCCCAGCATTTT
.	TRBJ1-5	TRBV10-3	.	CAISEGFNQPQHF	TGTGCCATCAGTGAGGGCTTTAATCAGCCCCAGCATTTT
.	TRBJ2-2	TRBV6-1	.	CASSGTDRSNTGELFF	TGTGCCAGCAGTGGAACCGACAGGTCGAACACCGGGGAGCTGTTTTTT
.	TRBJ2-2	TRBV3-1/TRBV3-2	TRBD2	CASSQVLGLVTTGELFF	TGTGCCAGCAGCCAAGTACTGGGACTAGTCACGACTGGGGAGCTGTTTTTT
once	TRBJ2-7	TRBV4-1	.	CASSQIGAYEEQYF	TGCGCCAGCAGCCAAATCGGGGCGTACGAGGAGCAGTACTTC
.	TRBJ2-1	TRBV5-1	.	CASSFLENSYNEQFF	TGCGCCAGCAGCTTCTTAGAAAACTCCTACAATGAGCAGTTCTTC
.	TRBJ1-4	TRBV30	TRBD1	CAWSVAGYRGPNEKLFF	TGTGCCTGGAGTGTAGCGGGCTACAGGGGACCTAATGAAAAACTGTTTTTT
.	TRBJ1-6	TRBV7-3	.	CASSLEAFNSPLHF	TGTGCCAGCAGCCTTGAGGCCTTTAATTCACCCCTCCACTTT
.	TRBJ1-4	TRBV21-1	.	CASSKSYCVPPPNEKLFF	TGTGCCAGCAGCAAATCCTACTGTGTCCCTCCTCCTAATGAAAAACTGTTTTTT
.	TRBJ1-6	TRBV5-5	.	CASSLGPQGTYNSPLHF	TGTGCCAGCAGCTTGGGGCCCCAGGGGACTTATAATTCACCCCTCCACTTT
.	TRBJ2-4	TRBV6-5	TRBD2	CASSGALARNIQYF	TGTGCCAGCTCTGGGGCACTAGCGCGAAACATTCAGTACTTC
.	TRBJ2-2	TRBV9	.	CASSVRAANTGELFF	TGTGCCAGCAGCGTACGGGCAGCGAACACCGGGGAGCTGTTTTTT
.	TRBJ1-6	TRBV6-1	.	CASSEHTGTNSPLHF	TGTGCCAGCAGTGAACATACAGGGACTAATTCACCCCTCCACTTT